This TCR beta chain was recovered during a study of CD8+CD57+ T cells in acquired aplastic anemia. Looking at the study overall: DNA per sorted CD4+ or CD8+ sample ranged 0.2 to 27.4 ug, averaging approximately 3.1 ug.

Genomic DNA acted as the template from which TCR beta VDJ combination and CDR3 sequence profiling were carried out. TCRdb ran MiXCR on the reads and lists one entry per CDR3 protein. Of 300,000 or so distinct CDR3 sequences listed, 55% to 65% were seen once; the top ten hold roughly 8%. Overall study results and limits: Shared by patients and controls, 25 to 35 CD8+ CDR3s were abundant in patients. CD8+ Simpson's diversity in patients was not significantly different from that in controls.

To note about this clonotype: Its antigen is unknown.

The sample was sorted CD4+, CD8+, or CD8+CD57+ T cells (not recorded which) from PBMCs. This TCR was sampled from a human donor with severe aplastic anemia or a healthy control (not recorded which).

In DNA form, the CDR3 reads TGTGCCACCAGTGATCATTCGGATACCACAGATACGCAGTATTTT. It is translated as CATSDHSDTTDTQYF. The J gene is TRBJ2-3, the V gene TRBV24-1; D ambiguous. Trimming pared 3 bases from V and 2 bases from J, leaving 11 bases between. Germline V gene sequence: CDR1 KGHDR, CDR2 SFDVKD. There are 15 residues in the CDR3.